This TCR beta chain was identified in a study of blood T cells in healthy people across ages. Collection of around 10 milliliters of peripheral blood was performed for each donor. The authors isolated at least 6.5 million PBMCs per sample. Primers used in a second PCR of about 6 to 11 cycles were a sample-barcoded 5' primer and a J-beta primer mix. Every sample returned 2.5 million or more CDR3-containing paired-end reads. MiXCR was run by TCRdb on the 5' RACE reads, yielding one entry per CDR3 protein. The sample lists about 320,000 distinct CDR3 sequences; 25% to 30% were seen once. V lost 3 bases to trimming and J lost 5 bases, with 14 bases between them. Looked up from germline, CDR1 is SGHTA and CDR2 is FQGNSA. CDR3 length: 15 residues.

Sequencing was done on a sample of blood. The receptor was isolated from a woman in her seventies in good health. The V and J genes are TRBV7-2 and TRBJ2-1; weak D call: TRBD1 (6 bases). The CDR3 nucleotides are TGTGCCAGCAGCTTTAGAGGGGACACACACAATGAGCAGTTCTTC. Amino acids: CASSFRGDTHNEQFF.